These 3 T cell receptor beta chains were all obtained from the same sample, sequenced in a study of shared clonotypes between healthy human individuals. Assay used: immunoSEQ multiplex PCR; TCRdb lists only in-frame clones, some missing. The sample lists about 2.4 million clones, over 85% seen once, with 0.36% in the top ten. Sequencing was carried out using naive CD4+ T cells from PBMCs. As to subset: CD45RA+ positively selected. These receptors were obtained from a man aged 18 to 29 in good health. Some clones in this sample may be carry-over from other donors' samples.

The DNA of the CDR3 is TGTGCCAGCAGCTTAGGGGACAGCCGATCCTACGAGCAGTACTTC. This translates into CASSLGDSRSYEQYF. The chain carries TRBV5-5 and TRBJ2-7; 7 bases map to TRBD1. CDR3 length equals 15 residues. V lost 2 bases, J lost 1 base, and 6 bases stayed unmatched. From germline, CDR1 is SGHKS and CDR2 YYEKEE (reference sequence).

As for this clone: The sample contains more than one DNA sequence encoding this CDR3. This sequence joins TRBV9 and TRBJ1-2, with TRBD1 matching 9 bases. This CDR3 spans 14 amino acids. The germline V gene has CDR1 SGDLS and CDR2 YYNGEE. The V gene end was trimmed by 3 bases and the J gene end by 8 bases; junction bases not matched to a gene: 8. The CDR3 coding sequence is TGTGCCAGCAGCGGAACAGGGGGCGCGGAGGGCTACACCTTC. Encoded protein: CASSGTGGAEGYTF. The entire variable domain, with the rest obtained from reference TRBV9 and TRBJ1-2, is as follows: DSGVTQTPKHLITATGQRVTLRCSPRSGDLSVYWYQQSLDQGLQFLIQYYNGEERAKGNILERFSAQQFPDLHSELNLSSLELGDSALYFCASSGTGGAEGYTFGSGTRLTVV.

This chain connects TRBV7-9 to TRBJ2-7; D possibly corresponds to TRBD2 (7 bases). Trimming left V 5 bases short and J 0 bases short, with 17 bases between. The V gene's germline CDR1 is SEHNR and CDR2 FQNEAQ (reference sequence). CDR3 length: 16 residues. The chain's CDR3 is CASSRGGRAPSYEQYF. In DNA, the CDR3 is TGTGCCAGCAGCCGCGGGGGCAGGGCCCCCTCCTACGAGCAGTACTTC.